This TCR beta chain is drawn from a study of OX40 agonist ivuxolimab in advanced cancers. The wider study: Every 2 weeks, patients received ivuxolimab intravenously, dosed at 0.01 to 10 mg/kg.

With 5 bases removed from V and 2 bases from J, the gap between germline ends came to 12 bases. Germline V gene sequence: CDR1 SGHTA, CDR2 FQGNSA. The CDR3 totals 15 residues. Sequencing was performed with immunoSEQ multiplex PCR; in TCRdb, only in-frame clones are kept and a portion is missing. The profile covers roughly 48,000 clones, with 79% appearing a single time and roughly 2% taken by the ten largest. V and J are TRBV7-2 and TRBJ2-2; D perhaps matches TRBD1 (6 bases). This clonotype originated in an adult with an advanced solid tumor such as melanoma, head and neck, liver or kidney cancer. The sample was CD4+ or CD8+ T cells sorted from blood, taken in a trial of the OX40 agonist ivuxolimab. The DNA of the CDR3 is TGTGCCAGCAGCCCGCTACAGGGAAACACCGGGGAGCTGTTTTTT. This encodes CASSPLQGNTGELFF.